This T cell receptor (beta chain) was retrieved from a study of cytomegalovirus exposure and HLA in healthy donors. Study-wide points: High sensitivity and specificity were reportedly achieved when the classifier diagnosed cytomegalovirus status. A later analysis linked some 18,000 TCR beta sequences to HLA alleles at 0.05 false discovery rate. The sole available immune exposure information was CMV serostatus. About 87% or about 30% of the time was how often most TCR beta V segments were productive, according to an earlier analysis.

Trimming cost V 3 bases and J 5 bases; bases outside gene matches: 15. Germline-derived CDR1 and CDR2 are LGHNA and YNFKEQ. The CDR3 length is 18 residues. Both 60 Vbeta primers and 13 Jbeta primers went into the PCR. Only in-frame clones appear in the TCRdb table, and some are missing; sequencing was by immunoSEQ multiplex PCR. Of approximately 130,000 clones in the sample, about three quarters are singletons; the top ten hold under 5.5%. As concerns this clone: As yet, its antigen is unknown.

J is TRBJ2-1 and V is TRBV4-2, with 8 nucleotides matching TRBD2. The clonotype comes from a middle-aged man in good health and CMV-seropositive. The source material was PBMCs. The CDR3 is CASSHLTRVQRGNNEQFF. The CDR3 DNA reads TGTGCCAGCAGCCACCTAACCAGGGTCCAGCGGGGGAACAATGAGCAGTTCTTC.